Listed here are 12 T cell receptor beta chains from one sample, sequenced in a study of beta chain features in type 1 diabetes. Study-wide results and limits: There was a moderate but significant shortening of TCRB CDR3s in all four CD4+ subsets of Type 1 diabetes patients.

The authors reverse transcribed all of the isolated RNA, so sequencing captured expressed TCRB transcripts. Repertoires were generated with immunoSEQ multiplex PCR, while TCRdb's copy carries only in-frame clones and drops some. The sample records 600,000 to 700,000 clones, 13% being singletons. No antigens are known for them. The sample consisted of naive CD4+ T cells from blood. The origin of the receptors is a man in his late teens or twenties with type 1 diabetes.

In its sample, this clone was seen a few times. The gene calls are TRBV5-1 and TRBJ2-6; D is uncertain. CDR1 and CDR2 from the germline V gene are SGHRS and YFSETQ. The CDR3 has 14 amino acids. V lost 2 bases to trimming and J lost 0 bases, with 3 bases between them. CDR3 region: CASSFGSGANVLTF. CDR3 coding DNA: TGCGCCAGCAGCTTTGGCTCTGGGGCCAACGTCCTGACTTTC. The variable domain in full, with the rest retrieved from reference TRBV5-1 and TRBJ2-6, is KAGVTQTPRYLIKTRGQQVTLSCSPISGHRSVSWYQQTPGQGLQFLFEYFSETQRNKGNFPGRFSGRQFSNSRSEMNVSTLELGDSALYLCASSFGSGANVLTFGAGSRLTVL.

Only a few counts were recorded for this clone. The chain uses TRBV6-5 and TRBJ1-1; no clear D gene. The germline V gene encodes CDR1 MNHEY and CDR2 SVGAGI. CDR3 size: 12 residues. V dropped 6 bases and J dropped 7 bases, with 12 bases sitting between them. The CDR3 DNA is TGTGCCAGCAGAGACGGTGGTTTTGAAGCTTTCTTT. This sequence encodes CASRDGGFEAFF.

This chain joins TRBV5-1 and TRBJ1-1; TRBD1 might be the D (5 bases). Trimming took 7 bases from V and 0 from J, leaving 16 bases between them. The CDR3 is made up of 15 amino acids. Germline V CDR1 and CDR2: SGHRS, YFSETQ. The CDR3 sequence: CASAGVGIMNTEAFF. In DNA form, the CDR3 reads TGCGCCAGCGCGGGGGTGGGGATTATGAACACTGAAGCTTTCTTT.

The chain is built from TRBV2 and TRBJ2-2; D possibly corresponds to TRBD1 (5 bases). V was cut by 2 bases and J by 7 bases, with 8 bases left in between. The CDR3 is 13 residues long. Germline lookup yields CDR1 SNHLY and CDR2 FYNNEI. The CDR3 DNA reads TGTGCCAGCAGTGAATCAGGGAACGGGGAGCTGTTTTTT. Its protein is CASSESGNGELFF.

V usage is TRBV5-1 and J usage is TRBJ2-7; D remains ambiguous. Trimming took 0 bases from V and 3 from J, leaving 13 bases between them. The V gene's germline CDR1 is SGHRS and CDR2 YFSETQ. This CDR3 has 15 residues. The CDR3 DNA is TGCGCCAGCAGCTTGGCGGTGACGAGTAACTACGAGCAGTACTTC. This codes for CASSLAVTSNYEQYF.

In this sample, this clone turned up a few times. The chain carries TRBV5-4 and TRBJ1-4, with D hard to call. Trimming removed 0 bases from V and 4 bases from J, with 7 bases in between. CDR3 size: 14 residues. Germline V gives CDR1 SGHNT, CDR2 YYREEE (reference sequence). The CDR3 nucleotides are TGTGCCAGCAGCTTGGACAGCCTTAATGAAAAACTGTTTTTT. Amino acids: CASSLDSLNEKLFF.

This rearrangement joins TRBV30 to TRBJ1-2; a possible D gene is TRBD1 (5 bases). Germline values: CDR1 GTSNPN, CDR2 SVGIG (reference sequence). The CDR3 consists of 13 residues. V lost 3 bases and J 4 bases, leaving 12 bases between the germline ends. CDR3 DNA: TGTGCCTGGAGGACAGCCGATATCTATGGCTACACCTTC. It encodes CAWRTADIYGYTF.

This clone was seen more than once but under ten times. The CDR3 loop is CASSPGGTGIGKLFF. The CDR3 DNA reads as TGTGCCAGCAGCCCGGGAGGGACGGGCATTGGAAAACTGTTTTTT. This chain uses TRBV6-6 with TRBJ1-4, with TRBD1 as a possible D gene (5 bases). Germline V lookup: CDR1 MNHNY, CDR2 SVGAGI (reference sequence). The CDR3 length is 15 residues. Trimming shortened V by 6 bases and J by 10 bases, and 21 bases separated the two germline ends.

This clone was seen a handful of times. This chain connects TRBV6-5 to TRBJ1-2; D gene uncertain. Germline loops: CDR1 MNHEY, CDR2 SVGAGI. The CDR3 spans 12 residues. V shed 4 bases and J shed 5 bases, with 8 bases lying between them. The CDR3: CASSSPKYGYTF. DNA of the CDR3: TGTGCCAGCAGTTCCCCGAAGTATGGCTACACCTTC.

The chain joins TRBV7-6 to TRBJ2-1; D call uncertain. CDR3 length equals 14 residues. Trimming removed 3 bases at V and 6 bases at J, with 12 bases between. Germline CDR1 is SGHVS and CDR2 is FNYEAQ. CDR3 sequence (DNA): TGTGCCAGCAGCTTCGGCAATATGGGCAATGAGCAGTTCTTC. This sequence encodes CASSFGNMGNEQFF.

This clone showed up just a few times. Other nucleotide sequences from this sample produce the same CDR3. The genes are TRBV30 and TRBJ2-5; TRBD2 matches 7 bases. V lost 5 bases, J lost 4 bases, and 7 bases stayed unmatched. Germline V lookup: CDR1 GTSNPN, CDR2 SVGIG (reference sequence). This CDR3 contains 13 residues. The CDR3 loop reads CAWRPTGGETQYF. The CDR3 DNA reads as TGTGCCTGGCGCCCCACGGGGGGAGAGACCCAGTACTTC.

This clone was counted a few times. This chain links TRBV11-2 with TRBJ2-2, with D possibly matching TRBD1 (5 bases). Germline CDR1 is SGHAT and CDR2 is FQNNGV. The CDR3 extends over 14 amino acids. V was trimmed by 5 bases and J by 2 bases, leaving 9 bases between them. This chain's CDR3 is CASSQGRNTGELFF. In DNA, the CDR3 is TGTGCCAGCAGCCAGGGCAGAAACACCGGGGAGCTGTTTTTT.